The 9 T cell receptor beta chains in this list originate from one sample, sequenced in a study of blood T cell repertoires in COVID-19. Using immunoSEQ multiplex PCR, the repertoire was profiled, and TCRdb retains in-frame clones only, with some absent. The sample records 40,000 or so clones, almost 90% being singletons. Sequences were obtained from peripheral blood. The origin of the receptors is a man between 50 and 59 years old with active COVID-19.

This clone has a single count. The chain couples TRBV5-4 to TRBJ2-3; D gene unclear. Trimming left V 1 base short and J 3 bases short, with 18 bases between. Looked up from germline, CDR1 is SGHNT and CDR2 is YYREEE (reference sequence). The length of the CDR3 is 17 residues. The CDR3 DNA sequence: TGTGCCAGCAGCTTGTCACGTGCCGGGTTGACGACAGATACGCAGTATTTT. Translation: CASSLSRAGLTTDTQYF.

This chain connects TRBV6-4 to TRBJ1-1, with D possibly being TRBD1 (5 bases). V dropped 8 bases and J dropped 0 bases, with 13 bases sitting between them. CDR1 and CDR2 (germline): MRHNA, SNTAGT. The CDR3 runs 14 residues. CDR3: CASRQQGMNTEAFF. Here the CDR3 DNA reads TGTGCCAGCCGACAGCAGGGAATGAACACTGAAGCTTTCTTT.

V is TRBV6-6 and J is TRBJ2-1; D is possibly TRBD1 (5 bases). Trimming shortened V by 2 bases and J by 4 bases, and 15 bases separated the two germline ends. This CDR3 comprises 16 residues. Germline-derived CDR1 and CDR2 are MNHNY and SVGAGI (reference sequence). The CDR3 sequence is CASSYGARAAYNEQFF. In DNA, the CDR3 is TGTGCCAGCAGTTACGGCGCCAGGGCGGCATACAATGAGCAGTTCTTC.

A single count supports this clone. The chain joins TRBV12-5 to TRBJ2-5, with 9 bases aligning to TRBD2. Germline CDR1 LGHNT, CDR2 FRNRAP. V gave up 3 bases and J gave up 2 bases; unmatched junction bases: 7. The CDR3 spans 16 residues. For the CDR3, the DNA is TGTGCTAGTGGTTTAGCTAGCGGGGCTACACAAGAGACCCAGTACTTC. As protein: CASGLASGATQETQYF.

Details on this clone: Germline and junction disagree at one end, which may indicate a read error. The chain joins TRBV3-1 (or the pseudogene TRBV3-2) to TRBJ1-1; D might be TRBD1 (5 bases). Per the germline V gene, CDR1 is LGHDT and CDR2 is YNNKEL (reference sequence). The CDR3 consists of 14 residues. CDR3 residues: CASRQGAGGTEAFF. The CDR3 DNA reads TGTGCCAGCAGACAAGGGGCCGGAGGTACTGAAGCTTTCTTT.

In DNA form, the CDR3 reads TGTGCCAGCAGTTTATCCGGGACAGTTACCCAAGAGACCCAGTACTTC. Residues: CASSLSGTVTQETQYF. The V call is TRBV28, the J call TRBJ2-5; 7 nucleotides line up with TRBD1. CDR1 and CDR2 from the germline V gene are MDHEN and SYDVKM. The CDR3 is made up of 16 amino acids. The V gene end was trimmed by 1 base and the J gene end by 1 base; junction bases not matched to a gene: 6.

The CDR3 sequence: CASSDRPLPYEQYF. CDR3 bases: TGTGCCAGCAGTGACAGGCCACTGCCCTACGAGCAGTACTTC. J is TRBJ2-7 and V is TRBV5-5; a possible D gene is TRBD1 (6 bases). The V end lost 5 bases, the J end lost 2 bases, and 14 bases lay between the germline ends. The germline V gene has CDR1 SGHKS and CDR2 YYEKEE (reference sequence). The CDR3 length is 14 residues.

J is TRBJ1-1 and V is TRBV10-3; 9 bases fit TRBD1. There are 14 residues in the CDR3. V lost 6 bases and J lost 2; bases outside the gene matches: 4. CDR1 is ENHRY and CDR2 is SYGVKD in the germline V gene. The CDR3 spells CAISLGQGNTEAFF. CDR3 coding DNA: TGTGCCATCAGCTTGGGACAGGGCAACACTGAAGCTTTCTTT.

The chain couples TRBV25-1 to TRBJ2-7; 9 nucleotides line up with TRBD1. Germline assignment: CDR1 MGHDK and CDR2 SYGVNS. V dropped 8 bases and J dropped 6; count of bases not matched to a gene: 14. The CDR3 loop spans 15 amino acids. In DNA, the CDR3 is TGTGCCAGCGCCGGGACAGGGCTCGGGGGCGGCGAGCAGTACTTC. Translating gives CASAGTGLGGGEQYF.